The present entry profiles one T cell receptor beta chain with its context. Germline assignment: CDR1 SGHTA and CDR2 FQGTGA. J gave up 9 bases and V 4 bases, and 5 bases lay outside the gene matches. The CDR3 totals 14 residues. This entry belongs to a study of blood T cell repertoires in COVID-19. Study context: The samples span acute and convalescent COVID-19 from the United States, Italy and Spain. PBMCs, B-cell-depleted T cells, or T cells provided the cDNA or gDNA that made up the material.

Per the study methods: By means of reference gene primer amplification, nucleated cell counts were estimated. Profiled with immunoSEQ multiplex PCR; TCRdb holds only in-frame clones, not every one. V and J calls and clone size are as listed in that table; D and trimming were resolved from the DNA. The table shows some 100,000 clones, with 88% occurring only once. The rearrangement uses TRBV7-3 and TRBJ2-1; 11 bases align to TRBD2. The source material was peripheral blood. This receptor was obtained from an elderly woman with active COVID-19. In DNA, the CDR3 is TGTGCCAGCAGCTCCTTAGCGGGAGGGGTTGAGCAGTTCTTC. This encodes CASSSLAGGVEQFF.